What follows is one T cell receptor (beta chain) and its context. The Seattle patients joined while their infection was active and were tracked longitudinally afterward. The entry originates in a study of blood T cell repertoires in COVID-19. Study-level information: Acute and convalescent COVID-19 specimens originated in the United States, Italy and Spain.

In the source study's methods: By means of reference gene primer amplification, nucleated cell counts were estimated. This table comes from immunoSEQ multiplex PCR, and its TCRdb copy is limited to in-frame clones, with some not included. The DNA gave D and trimming, while V, J and clone size come from that table. The sample includes hundreds of thousands of clones, around 89% seen only once; the top ten take under 4%. The CDR3 is 18 amino acids. J lost 1 base, V lost 4 bases, and 11 bases had no gene match. The germline V gene has CDR1 SGHTS and CDR2 YDEGEE. Sequenced input: peripheral blood. This TCR was recovered from a woman aged 25-40 years with COVID-19, enrolled during active disease. This sequence joins TRBV5-8 and TRBJ1-6; 7 bases fit TRBD1. This CDR3 is CASSPNRGAGSYNSPLHF. The CDR3 nucleotides read TGTGCCAGCAGCCCAAACAGGGGTGCGGGGTCCTATAATTCACCCCTCCACTTT.